This T cell receptor (beta chain) is from a study of OX40 agonist ivuxolimab in advanced cancers. Study-wide findings and caveats: Expanded clones tended on average to be more numerous among CD8+ T cells than CD4+.

The CDR3 extends over 16 amino acids. V was trimmed by 2 bases and J by 6 bases, leaving 19 bases between them. In germline, CDR1 is MGHDK, CDR2 SYGVNS. Method: immunoSEQ multiplex PCR; TCRdb's copy keeps in-frame clones and lacks some. The sample consists of more than 40,000 clones, roughly nine tenths of them appearing once. Comments on this clone: Its target is not known.

The sample here was CD4+ or CD8+ T cells sorted from blood, taken in a trial of the OX40 agonist ivuxolimab. This sequence joins TRBV25-1 and TRBJ1-2; tentatively, D is TRBD1 (5 bases). The sequence came from an adult with an advanced solid tumor such as melanoma, head and neck, liver or kidney cancer. CDR3: CASSESRGPRSHGYTF. CDR3 nucleotide sequence: TGTGCCAGCAGTGAAAGTAGGGGCCCCCGTAGTCATGGCTACACCTTC.